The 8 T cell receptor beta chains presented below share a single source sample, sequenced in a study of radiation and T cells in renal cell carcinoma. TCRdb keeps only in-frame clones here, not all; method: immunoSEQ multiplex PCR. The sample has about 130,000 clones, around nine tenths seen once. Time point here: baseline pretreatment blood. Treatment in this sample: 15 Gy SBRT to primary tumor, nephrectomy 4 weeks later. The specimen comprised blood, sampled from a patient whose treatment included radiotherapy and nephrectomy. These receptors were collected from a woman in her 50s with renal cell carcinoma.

The CDR3, as DNA: TGTGCCAGCAGCTTATCAGGACTAGCGACCACAGATACGCAGTATTTT. Its translation: CASSLSGLATTDTQYF. The rearrangement joins TRBV7-9 to TRBJ2-3, with 9 bases fitting TRBD2. The V and J ends lost 2 bases and 2 bases, in that order; junction bases with no gene match: 5. The CDR3 spans 16 residues. The germline CDR1 and CDR2 sequences are SEHNR and FQNEAQ (reference sequence).

The CDR3 loop is CASSPSGQGVTTGANVLTF. In nucleotides, the CDR3 is TGTGCCAGCAGCCCTTCGGGACAGGGCGTTACCACTGGGGCCAACGTCCTGACTTTC. The chain recombines TRBV7-3 with TRBJ2-6; 9 bases are shared with TRBD1. The germline gives CDR1 SGHTA, CDR2 FQGTGA. This CDR3 region has 19 residues. J gave up 2 bases and V 5 bases, and 13 bases lay outside the gene matches.

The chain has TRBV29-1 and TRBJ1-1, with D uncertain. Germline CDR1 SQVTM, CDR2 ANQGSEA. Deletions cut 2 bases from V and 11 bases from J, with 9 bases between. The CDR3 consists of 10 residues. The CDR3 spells CSVEQPTAFF. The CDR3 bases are TGCAGCGTTGAACAGCCAACCGCTTTCTTT.

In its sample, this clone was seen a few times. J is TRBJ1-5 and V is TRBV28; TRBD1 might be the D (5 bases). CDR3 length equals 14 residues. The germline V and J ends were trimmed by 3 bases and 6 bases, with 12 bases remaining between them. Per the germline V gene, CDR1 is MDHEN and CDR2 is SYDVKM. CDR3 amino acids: CASSFVGGRQPQHF. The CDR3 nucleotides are TGTGCCAGCAGTTTTGTGGGGGGACGTCAGCCCCAGCATTTT.

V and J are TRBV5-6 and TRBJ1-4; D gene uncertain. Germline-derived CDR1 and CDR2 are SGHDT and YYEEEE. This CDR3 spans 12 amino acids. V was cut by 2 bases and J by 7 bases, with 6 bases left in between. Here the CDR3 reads CASSFGAEKLFF. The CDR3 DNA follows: TGTGCCAGCAGCTTTGGTGCTGAAAAACTGTTTTTT. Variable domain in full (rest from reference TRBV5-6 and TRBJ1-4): DAGVTQSPTHLIKTRGQQVTLRCSPKSGHDTVSWYQQALGQGPQFIFQYYEEEERQRGNFPDRFSGHQFPNYSSELNVNALLLGDSALYLCASSFGAEKLFFGSGTQLSVL.

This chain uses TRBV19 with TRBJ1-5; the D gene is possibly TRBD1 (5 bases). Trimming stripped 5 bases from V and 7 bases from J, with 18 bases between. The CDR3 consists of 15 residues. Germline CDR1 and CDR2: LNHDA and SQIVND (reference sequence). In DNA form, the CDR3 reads TGTGCCAGTAGTCCCGTGGGAGGGGCAGGACAGCCCCAGCATTTT. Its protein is CASSPVGGAGQPQHF. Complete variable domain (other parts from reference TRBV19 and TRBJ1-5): DGGITQSPKYLFRKEGQNVTLSCEQNLNHDAMYWYRQDPGQGLRLIYYSQIVNDFQKGDIAEGYSVSREKKESFPLTVTSAQKNPTAFYLCASSPVGGAGQPQHFGDGTRLSIL.

CDR3 coding DNA: TGTGCCAGCAGTGATTACGACAGGGAGTACCAAGAGACCCAGTACTTC. Its translation is CASSDYDREYQETQYF. The V call is TRBV25-1, the J call TRBJ2-5; 7 bases match TRBD1. CDR1 MGHDK and CDR2 SYGVNS come from the germline V gene. The V and J ends lost 3 bases and 0 bases, in that order; junction bases with no gene match: 7. The CDR3 extends over 16 amino acids.

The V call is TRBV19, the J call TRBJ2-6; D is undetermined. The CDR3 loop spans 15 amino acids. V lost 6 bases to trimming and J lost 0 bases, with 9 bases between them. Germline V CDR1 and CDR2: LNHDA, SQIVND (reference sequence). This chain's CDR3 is CASRGWSSGANVLTF. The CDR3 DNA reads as TGTGCCAGTAGGGGGTGGAGCTCTGGGGCCAACGTCCTGACTTTC.